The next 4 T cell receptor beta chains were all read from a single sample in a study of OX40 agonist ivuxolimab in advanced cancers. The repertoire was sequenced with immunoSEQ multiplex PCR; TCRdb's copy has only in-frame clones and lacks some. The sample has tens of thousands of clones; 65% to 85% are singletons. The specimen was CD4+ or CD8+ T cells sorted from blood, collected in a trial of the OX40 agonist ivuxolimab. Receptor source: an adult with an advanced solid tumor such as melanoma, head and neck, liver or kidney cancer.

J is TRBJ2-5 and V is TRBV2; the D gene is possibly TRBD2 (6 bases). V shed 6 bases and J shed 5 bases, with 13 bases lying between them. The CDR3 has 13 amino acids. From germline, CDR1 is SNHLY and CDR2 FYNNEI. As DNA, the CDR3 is TGTGCCAGCAGGCACGCGGGGCGGGAGACCCAGTACTTC. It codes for CASRHAGRETQYF.

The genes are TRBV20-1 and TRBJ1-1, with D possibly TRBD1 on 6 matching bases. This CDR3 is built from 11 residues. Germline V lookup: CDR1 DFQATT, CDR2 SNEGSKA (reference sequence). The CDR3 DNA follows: TGCAGGACAGGCTTGAACACTGAAGCTTTCTTT. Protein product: CRTGLNTEAFF.

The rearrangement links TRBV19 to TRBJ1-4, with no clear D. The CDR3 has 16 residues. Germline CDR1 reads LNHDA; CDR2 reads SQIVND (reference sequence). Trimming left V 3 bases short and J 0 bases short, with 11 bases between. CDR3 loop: CASSIHGLATNEKLFF. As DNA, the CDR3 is TGTGCCAGTAGTATCCATGGACTTGCAACTAATGAAAAACTGTTTTTT.

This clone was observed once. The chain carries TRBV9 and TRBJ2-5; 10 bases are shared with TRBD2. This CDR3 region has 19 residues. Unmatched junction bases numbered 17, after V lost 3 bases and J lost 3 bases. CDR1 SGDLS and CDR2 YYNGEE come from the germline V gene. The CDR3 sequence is CASSALAFSLAGGKETQYF. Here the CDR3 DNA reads TGTGCCAGCAGCGCGTTGGCCTTCTCCTTAGCGGGGGGAAAAGAGACCCAGTACTTC.